The T cell receptor beta chain described here comes from a study of cytomegalovirus exposure and HLA in healthy donors. The length of the CDR3 is 16 residues. Germline loops: CDR1 MGHRA, CDR2 YSYEKL. As for this clone: Its target is not known.

This PCR relied on a set of 60 Vbeta primers and 13 Jbeta primers. Data came from immunoSEQ multiplex PCR; TCRdb stores just in-frame clones and leaves some out. The table lists 100,000 or so clones, around 80% of them singletons, with about 1.1% in the top ten. Regarding the study as a whole: When analyzed later, the rates of TCR association showed variation by HLA locus, with DRB1 the most and HLA-C the fewest.

This receptor was identified in a woman under 30 in good health and CMV-seronegative. V and J are TRBV4-1 and TRBJ2-5, with 10 bases lining up with TRBD2. The J call may be mistaken, given a closer DNA end match to TRBJ2-7. Sequenced material: PBMCs. The CDR3 nucleotides are TGCGCCAGCAGCCAGGTGACTAGCGGGTCCTCCTACGAGCAGTACTTC. This translates into CASSQVTSGSSYEQYF.